This T cell receptor (beta chain) derives from a study of low-dose radiotherapy and immunotherapy resistance in tumors. Study context: Intravenous ipilimumab 1 mg/kg every six weeks was given with nivolumab 240 mg every two weeks.

The time point: after trial treatment. Treatment reported: LDRT plus nivolumab, ipilimumab, low-dose cyclophosphamide and aspirin (RACIN trial). The study gave donors nivolumab, ipilimumab, aspirin, low-dose cyclophosphamide and low-dose radiotherapy. The CDR3 covers 14 residues. Trimming left V 1 base short and J 7 bases short, with 10 bases between. Germline loops: CDR1 SGHTA, CDR2 FQGNSA. Both TCRalpha and TCRbeta chains were reverse transcribed with V-gene-specific primers. For amplifying TCRs, the PCR ran for around 20 cycles with Phusion, which was used together with a constant-region primer and the adapter on the V primers. One entry per CDR3 protein results from TCRdb running MiXCR on the reads. The sample contains 31,000 or so distinct CDR3 sequences, around 47% of which appear only once.

This rearrangement joins TRBV7-2 to TRBJ2-2; TRBD2 is a possible D gene (5 bases). The sample in question was PBMCs, obtained after low-dose radiotherapy plus immunotherapy. The TCR comes from a male donor with gallbladder cancer. This chain's CDR3 is CASSLEAAHGELFF. The CDR3 DNA reads as TGTGCCAGCAGCTTAGAAGCGGCCCACGGGGAGCTGTTTTTT.